The subject of this entry is one T cell receptor beta chain. Germline V gene sequence: CDR1 MNHEY, CDR2 SMNVEV (reference sequence). J gave up 3 bases and V 4 bases, and 5 bases lay outside the gene matches. The length of the CDR3 is 16 residues. The data were produced by immunoSEQ multiplex PCR, yet TCRdb's version contains in-frame clones alone and is incomplete. The sample includes approximately 82,000 clones, about 86% of them seen just once. The sample is drawn from a study of OX40 agonist ivuxolimab in advanced cancers. This receptor was identified in an adult with an advanced solid tumor such as melanoma, head and neck, liver or kidney cancer. The chain carries TRBV27 and TRBJ2-2; the match to TRBD1 covers 10 bases. The sample here was CD4+ or CD8+ T cells sorted from blood, taken in a trial of the OX40 agonist ivuxolimab. CDR3 amino acids: CASSSSGQGYTGELFF. CDR3 DNA sequence: TGTGCCAGCAGTTCCTCGGGACAGGGGTACACCGGGGAGCTGTTTTTT.